These 17 T cell receptor beta chains were all obtained from the same sample, sequenced in a study of OX40 agonist ivuxolimab in advanced cancers. Using immunoSEQ multiplex PCR, the repertoire was profiled, and TCRdb retains in-frame clones only, with some absent. The sample carries fewer than 40,000 clones, approximately 90% recorded once. The sequenced sample was CD4+ or CD8+ T cells sorted from blood, obtained in a trial of the OX40 agonist ivuxolimab. These receptors were collected from an adult with an advanced solid tumor such as melanoma, head and neck, liver or kidney cancer.

The CDR3: CASSPSSGGGTQYF. CDR3 DNA sequence: TGTGCCAGCAGCCCCTCGAGCGGGGGGGGAACCCAGTACTTC. The chain joins TRBV11-3 to TRBJ2-5; 10 nucleotides line up with TRBD2. Germline V gene lookup returns CDR1 SGHNT and CDR2 YENEEA. Unmatched junction bases numbered 8, after V lost 5 bases and J lost 8 bases. The CDR3 is 14 amino acids.

This chain connects TRBV5-1 to TRBJ1-6; the match to TRBD1 covers 7 bases. The germline CDR1 and CDR2 sequences are SGHRS and YFSETQ. The CDR3 is made up of 14 amino acids. With 2 bases clipped from V and 7 bases from J, the junction kept 3 bases outside the gene matches. DNA of the CDR3: TGCGCCAGCAGCTTAACAGGGGAGAATTCACCCCTCCACTTT. Its protein is CASSLTGENSPLHF.

This chain joins TRBV9 and TRBJ2-3, with 11 bases lining up with TRBD2. The CDR3 extends over 16 amino acids. Germline CDR1 is SGDLS and CDR2 is YYNGEE. V trimming: 0 bases; J trimming: 9 bases; junction bases outside the gene matches: 9. The CDR3 DNA reads as TGTGCCAGCAGCGTAGGGGTAGCGGGAGGGACGGGGACGCAGTATTTT. Amino acids: CASSVGVAGGTGTQYF.

V usage is TRBV19 and J usage is TRBJ2-1; 12 bases align to TRBD2. V gave up 4 bases and J gave up 7 bases; unmatched junction bases: 8. The germline CDR1 and CDR2 sequences are LNHDA and SQIVND (reference sequence). CDR3 length: 16 amino acids. This CDR3 is CASSRLAGEVLNEQFF. In DNA form, the CDR3 reads TGTGCCAGTAGTAGACTAGCGGGAGAGGTTTTGAATGAGCAGTTCTTC.

The rearrangement joins TRBV6-5 to TRBJ1-1, with a possible D match to TRBD1 (5 bases). The CDR3 totals 15 residues. Germline V gene data show CDR1 as MNHEY and CDR2 as SVGAGI. V lost 7 bases, J lost 0 bases, and 15 bases lay in between. CDR3 residues: CASKRSWDVNTEAFF. CDR3 bases: TGTGCCAGCAAACGCTCCTGGGACGTGAACACTGAAGCTTTCTTT.

This clone appeared a single time. DNA of the CDR3: TGCGCCAGCAGCCTTAGGGACAGGGGGAATGTTCTGTTCTTC. This sequence encodes CASSLRDRGNVLFF. This chain links TRBV5-1 with TRBJ2-1; 11 positions match TRBD1. Per the germline V gene, CDR1 is SGHRS and CDR2 is YFSETQ. This CDR3 contains 14 residues. J was trimmed by 15 bases and V by 4 bases; bases with no gene match: 12. The complete variable domain, with remaining parts taken from reference TRBV5-1 and TRBJ2-1, reads KAGVTQTPRYLIKTRGQQVTLSCSPISGHRSVSWYQQTPGQGLQFLFEYFSETQRNKGNFPGRFSGRQFSNSRSEMNVSTLELGDSALYLCASSLRDRGNVLFFGPGTRLTVL.

The J gene is TRBJ2-3, the V gene TRBV29-1; D is ambiguous. From germline, CDR1 is SQVTM and CDR2 ANQGSEA. The ends were cut back, 5 bases at V and 0 bases at J, with 6 bases in the middle. The CDR3 sequence is 12 residues long. In DNA, the CDR3 is TGCAGCGTTCTCGAAAGCACAGATACGCAGTATTTT. Protein product: CSVLESTDTQYF.

The CDR3 loop is CSVRVQTGELFF. The DNA of the CDR3 is TGCAGCGTTCGGGTCCAGACCGGGGAGCTGTTTTTT. V and J are TRBV29-1 and TRBJ2-2; no firm D call. V was pared by 5 bases and J by 5 bases, with 9 bases between. The CDR3 is 12 residues long. Germline V gene data show CDR1 as SQVTM and CDR2 as ANQGSEA.

The gene calls are TRBV9 and TRBJ2-7; D call uncertain. CDR3 size: 14 residues. Germline CDR1 reads SGDLS; CDR2 reads YYNGEE. Trimming shortened V by 0 bases and J by 0 bases, and 7 bases separated the two germline ends. CDR3 protein: CASSVEGSSYEQYF. The CDR3 DNA follows: TGTGCCAGCAGCGTAGAAGGCAGCTCCTACGAGCAGTACTTC.

The chain couples TRBV6-6 to TRBJ2-7; 9 bases align to TRBD1. CDR3 size: 16 residues. Germline trimming cut 0 bases from V and 6 bases from J; bases unmatched to any gene: 9. Germline V gives CDR1 MNHNY, CDR2 SVGAGI (reference sequence). The CDR3 DNA follows: TGTGCCAGCAGTTACTCAGACGGGACAGGGCTTCCCGAGCAGTACTTC. Translation: CASSYSDGTGLPEQYF.

The count of this clone is one. The V gene is TRBV29-1, the J gene TRBJ2-7, with TRBD1 matching over 10 bases. Germline V gene data show CDR1 as SQVTM and CDR2 as ANQGSEA. The CDR3 totals 12 residues. V lost 7 bases and J lost 3; bases outside the gene matches: 3. CDR3 nucleotides: TGCAGCGGTGGGACAGGGGACTACGAGCAGTACTTC. It yields the protein CSGGTGDYEQYF.

The gene calls are TRBV5-1 and TRBJ2-1; no firm D call. V was trimmed by 4 bases and J by 0 bases, leaving 17 bases between them. This CDR3 spans 17 amino acids. CDR1 is SGHRS, CDR2 YFSETQ, per germline. CDR3 nucleotides: TGCGCCAGCAGCGCCAACTGGCGTCCCAGCTCCTACAATGAGCAGTTCTTC. It translates to CASSANWRPSSYNEQFF.

This chain links TRBV7-9 with TRBJ1-1, with D tentatively TRBD1 (5 bases). V dropped 5 bases and J dropped 3 bases, with 13 bases sitting between them. The CDR3 length is 14 residues. Per germline, CDR1 SEHNR and CDR2 FQNEAQ (reference sequence). CDR3 coding DNA: TGTGCCAGCAGCCCGGAGGGAGGGGACACTGAAGCTTTCTTT. This translates into CASSPEGGDTEAFF.

The CDR3 here is CASSPPAGGSGNTIYF. CDR3 nucleotide sequence: TGCGCCAGCTCTCCCCCCGCAGGGGGCTCTGGAAACACCATATATTTT. V and J are TRBV10-2 and TRBJ1-3; 7 bases align to TRBD1. Germline CDR1 reads WSHSY; CDR2 reads SAAADI. The J segment lost 0 bases and the V segment lost 8 bases, leaving 10 bases of the junction unmatched. The CDR3 has 16 amino acids.

This rearrangement joins TRBV6-4 to TRBJ2-1; TRBD1 aligns across 9 bases. The germline V gene encodes CDR1 MRHNA and CDR2 SNTAGT. J was trimmed by 0 bases and V by 5 bases; bases with no gene match: 2. There are 15 residues in the CDR3. The CDR3 spells CASSTQGASYNEQFF. The CDR3 DNA reads as TGTGCCAGCAGTACACAGGGGGCCTCCTACAATGAGCAGTTCTTC.

The chain employs TRBV7-3 and TRBJ2-7; the D is unclear. CDR3 length equals 15 residues. CDR1 and CDR2 from the germline V gene are SGHTA and FQGTGA. V was pared by 3 bases and J by 3 bases, with 15 bases between. Written as DNA, the CDR3 is TGTGCCAGCAGCTTGAACGGTGGCAGCTACTACGAGCAGTACTTC. It yields the protein CASSLNGGSYYEQYF.

The count of this clone is one. This rearrangement joins TRBV5-4 to TRBJ2-7; 8 nucleotides line up with TRBD2. The J segment lost 5 bases and the V segment lost 4 bases, leaving 5 bases of the junction unmatched. The germline gives CDR1 SGHNT, CDR2 YYREEE (reference sequence). The CDR3 sequence is 13 residues long. The CDR3 DNA follows: TGTGCCAGCAGCGGGGCGGGAGGAGACGAGCAGTACTTC. Its protein is CASSGAGGDEQYF.